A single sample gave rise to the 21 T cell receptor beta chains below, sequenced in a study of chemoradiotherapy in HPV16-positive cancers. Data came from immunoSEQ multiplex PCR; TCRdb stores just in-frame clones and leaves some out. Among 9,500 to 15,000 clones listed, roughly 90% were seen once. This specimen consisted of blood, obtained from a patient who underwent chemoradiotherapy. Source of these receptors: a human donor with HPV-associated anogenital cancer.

This CDR3 reads CASSRREISYNEQFF. CDR3 coding DNA: TGTGCCAGCAGCCGCAGGGAGATCTCCTACAATGAGCAGTTCTTC. The gene calls are TRBV5-6 and TRBJ2-1, with D perhaps matching TRBD1 or TRBD2 (5 bases each). Trimming shortened V by 4 bases and J by 0 bases, and 11 bases separated the two germline ends. The CDR3 contains 15 residues. The V gene's germline CDR1 is SGHDT and CDR2 YYEEEE.

In DNA form, the CDR3 reads TGTGCCAGCTCCCGTAACAGGGTTGGAAACACCATATATTTT. It yields the protein CASSRNRVGNTIYF. V and J are TRBV18 and TRBJ1-3; TRBD1 might be the D (6 bases). The CDR3 consists of 14 residues. Trimming took 6 bases from V and 3 from J, leaving 12 bases between them. The germline gives CDR1 KGHSH, CDR2 LQKENI.

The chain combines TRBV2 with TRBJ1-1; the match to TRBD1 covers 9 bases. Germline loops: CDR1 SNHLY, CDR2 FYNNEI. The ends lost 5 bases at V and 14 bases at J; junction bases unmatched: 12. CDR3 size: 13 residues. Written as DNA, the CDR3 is TGTGCCAGCAGTAAGATCGAGGGGGGACAGGGCTTCTTT. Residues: CASSKIEGGQGFF.

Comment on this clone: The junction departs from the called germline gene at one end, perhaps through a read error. The CDR3 DNA reads as TGTGCCAGCAGCTTAGGGCTTGATCGAAACTTC. It is translated as CASSLGLDRNF. V is TRBV7-9 and J is TRBJ2-7; D remains unclear. The germline gives CDR1 SEHNR, CDR2 FQNEAQ (reference sequence). The CDR3 consists of 11 residues.

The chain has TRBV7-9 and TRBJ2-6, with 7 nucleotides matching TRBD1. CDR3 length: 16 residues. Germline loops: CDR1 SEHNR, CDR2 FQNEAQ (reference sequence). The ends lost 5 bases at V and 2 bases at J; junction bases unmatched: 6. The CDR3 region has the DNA TGTGCCAGCAGCCCGGACAGGTACACTGGGGCCAACGTCCTGACTTTC. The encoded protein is CASSPDRYTGANVLTF.

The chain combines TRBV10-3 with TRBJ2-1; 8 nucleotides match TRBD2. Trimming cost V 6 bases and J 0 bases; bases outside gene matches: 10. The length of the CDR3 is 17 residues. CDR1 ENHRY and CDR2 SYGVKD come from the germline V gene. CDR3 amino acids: CAIRGLIAGSSYNEQFF. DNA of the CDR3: TGTGCCATCAGGGGCCTCATAGCGGGGAGCTCCTACAATGAGCAGTTCTTC.

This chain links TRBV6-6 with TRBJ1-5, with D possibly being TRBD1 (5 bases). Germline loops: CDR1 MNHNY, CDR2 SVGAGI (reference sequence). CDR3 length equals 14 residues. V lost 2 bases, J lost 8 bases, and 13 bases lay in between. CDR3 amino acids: CASSYRQQQKPQHF. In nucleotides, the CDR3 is TGTGCCAGCAGTTACAGACAGCAGCAAAAGCCCCAGCATTTT.

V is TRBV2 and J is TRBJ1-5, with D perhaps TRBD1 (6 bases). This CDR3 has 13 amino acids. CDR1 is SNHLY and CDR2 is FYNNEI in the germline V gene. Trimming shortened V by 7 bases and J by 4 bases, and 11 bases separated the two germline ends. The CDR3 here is CASTGQPNQPQHF. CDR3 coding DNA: TGTGCCAGCACCGGACAGCCTAATCAGCCCCAGCATTTT.

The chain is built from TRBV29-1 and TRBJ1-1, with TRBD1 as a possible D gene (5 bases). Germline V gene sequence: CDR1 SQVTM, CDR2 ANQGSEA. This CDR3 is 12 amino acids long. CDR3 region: CSWGGDWTEAFF. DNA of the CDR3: TGCTCCTGGGGGGGGGATTGGACTGAAGCTTTCTTT.

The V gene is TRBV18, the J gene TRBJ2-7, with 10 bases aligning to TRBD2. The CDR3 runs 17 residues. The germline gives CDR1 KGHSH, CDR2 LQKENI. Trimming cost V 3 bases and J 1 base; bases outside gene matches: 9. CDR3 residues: CASSPLALAGGSYEQYF. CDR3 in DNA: TGTGCCAGCTCACCCCTCGCGTTAGCGGGGGGATCCTACGAGCAGTACTTC.

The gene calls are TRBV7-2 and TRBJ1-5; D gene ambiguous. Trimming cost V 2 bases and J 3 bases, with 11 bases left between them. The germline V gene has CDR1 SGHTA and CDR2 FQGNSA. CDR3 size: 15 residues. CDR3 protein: CASSLRRGFNQPQHF. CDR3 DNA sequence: TGTGCCAGCAGCTTACGTCGGGGTTTCAATCAGCCCCAGCATTTT. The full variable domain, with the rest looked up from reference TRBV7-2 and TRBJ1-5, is GAGVSQSPSNKVTEKGKDVELRCDPISGHTALYWYRQSLGQGLEFLIYFQGNSAPDKSGLPSDRFSAERTGGSVSTLTIQRTQQEDSAVYLCASSLRRGFNQPQHFGDGTRLSIL.

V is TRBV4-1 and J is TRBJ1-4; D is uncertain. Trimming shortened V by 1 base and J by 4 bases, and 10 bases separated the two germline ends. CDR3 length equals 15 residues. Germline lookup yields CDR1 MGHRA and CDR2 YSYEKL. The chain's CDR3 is CASSQVGLNNEKLFF. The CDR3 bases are TGCGCCAGCAGCCAAGTAGGGTTAAATAATGAAAAACTGTTTTTT.

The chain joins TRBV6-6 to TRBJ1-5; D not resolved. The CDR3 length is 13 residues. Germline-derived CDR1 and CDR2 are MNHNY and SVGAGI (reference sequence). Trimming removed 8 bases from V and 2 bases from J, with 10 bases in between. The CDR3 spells CASGEWGNQPQHF. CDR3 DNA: TGTGCCAGCGGGGAATGGGGCAATCAGCCCCAGCATTTT.

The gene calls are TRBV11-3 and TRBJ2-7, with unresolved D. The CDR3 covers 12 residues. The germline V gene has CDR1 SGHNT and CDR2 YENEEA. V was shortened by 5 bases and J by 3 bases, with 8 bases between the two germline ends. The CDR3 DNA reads TGTGCCAGCAGCCGGACGGGCTACGAGCAGTACTTC. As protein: CASSRTGYEQYF.

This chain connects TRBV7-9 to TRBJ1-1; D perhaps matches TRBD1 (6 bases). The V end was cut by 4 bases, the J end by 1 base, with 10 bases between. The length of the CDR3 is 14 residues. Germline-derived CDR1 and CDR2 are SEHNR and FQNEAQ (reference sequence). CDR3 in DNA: TGTGCCAGCAGCTCGGCACAGGGGAACACTGAAGCTTTCTTT. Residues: CASSSAQGNTEAFF.

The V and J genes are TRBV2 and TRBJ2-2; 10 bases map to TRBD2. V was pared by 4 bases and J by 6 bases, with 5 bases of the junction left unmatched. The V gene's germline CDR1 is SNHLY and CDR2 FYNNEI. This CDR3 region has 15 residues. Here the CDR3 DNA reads TGTGCCAGCAGTGGGGGACTAGCGTATTCCGGGGAGCTGTTTTTT. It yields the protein CASSGGLAYSGELFF.

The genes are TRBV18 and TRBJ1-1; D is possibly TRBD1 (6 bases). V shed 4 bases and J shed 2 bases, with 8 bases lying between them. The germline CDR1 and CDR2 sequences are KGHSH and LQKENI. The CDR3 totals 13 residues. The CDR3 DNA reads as TGTGCCAGCTCACGGACAGATAACACTGAAGCTTTCTTT. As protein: CASSRTDNTEAFF.

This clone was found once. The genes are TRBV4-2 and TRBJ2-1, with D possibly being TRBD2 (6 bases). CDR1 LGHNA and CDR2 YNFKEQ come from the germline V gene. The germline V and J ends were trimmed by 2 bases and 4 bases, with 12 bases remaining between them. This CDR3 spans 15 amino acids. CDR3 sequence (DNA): TGTGCCAGCAGCCAACCAACTAGCCGGTACAATGAGCAGTTCTTC. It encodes CASSQPTSRYNEQFF.

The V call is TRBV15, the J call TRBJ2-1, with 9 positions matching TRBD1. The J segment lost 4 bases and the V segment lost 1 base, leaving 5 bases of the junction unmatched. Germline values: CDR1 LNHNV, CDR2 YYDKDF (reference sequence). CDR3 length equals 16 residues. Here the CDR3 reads CATSRAGTGPYNEQFF. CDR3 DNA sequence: TGTGCCACCAGCAGAGCTGGGACAGGGCCTTACAATGAGCAGTTCTTC.

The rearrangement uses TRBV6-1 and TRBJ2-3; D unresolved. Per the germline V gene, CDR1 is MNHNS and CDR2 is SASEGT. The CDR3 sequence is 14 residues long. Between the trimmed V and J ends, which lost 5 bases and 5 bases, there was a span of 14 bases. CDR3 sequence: CASSPRHDGDTQYF. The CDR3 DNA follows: TGTGCCAGCAGTCCCCGACATGACGGAGATACGCAGTATTTT.

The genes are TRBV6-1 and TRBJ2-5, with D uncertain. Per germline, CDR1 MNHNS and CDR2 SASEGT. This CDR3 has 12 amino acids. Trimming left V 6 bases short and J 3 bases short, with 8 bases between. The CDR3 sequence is CASSLAEETQYF. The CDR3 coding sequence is TGTGCCAGCAGCCTTGCGGAAGAGACCCAGTACTTC.